This TCR beta chain was obtained from a study of T cells in narcolepsy. Overall study: Patients with NT1 or NT2 and healthy control donors were enrolled.

With respect to this clone: Its antigen is not identified.

Study-level findings and limits: No autoreactive T cell clone sequences appeared in some memory CD4+ repertoires. Reportedly, autoreactive clonotypes were serially detected in patients' blood but not controls'. Autoreactive HCRT-specific and TRIB2-specific clonotypes were marked in same-patient CSF-versus-blood CD4+ comparisons.

Germline lookup yields CDR1 ENHRY and CDR2 SYGVKD. The CDR3 is 16 residues long. Losses at the gene ends were 3 bases for V and 5 bases for J; bases not matched to a gene: 9. Measured with immunoSEQ multiplex PCR; TCRdb has only the in-frame clones, and not every one. The repertoire includes about 27,000 clones, 84% of them detected once, and approximately 1.4% sits in the top ten. This sequence originates from a human donor with narcolepsy. This sequence joins TRBV10-3 and TRBJ2-1; 8 nucleotides align to TRBD1. Sequenced material: CD45RA- memory CD4+ T cells from PBMCs. The CDR3 spells CAISDFTTGGNNEQFF. CDR3 in DNA: TGTGCCATCAGTGATTTTACTACAGGGGGGAACAATGAGCAGTTCTTC.